The T cell receptor beta chain described here comes from a study of CD8 T cells in ankylosing spondylitis. Study outcomes and limitations: Made up of several highly homologous variants, a TCR beta motif appeared characteristic of ankylosing spondylitis blood. Disease-linked clones, CD8+, were relatively rare in peripheral blood.

Ten or more counts support this clonotype. Its specificity is unknown. Quantitative 5'-RACE was performed with molecular barcodes, and it yielded the TCR beta libraries. TCRdb reprocessed the 5' RACE reads via MiXCR and lists one record per CDR3 protein. Among some 52,000 distinct CDR3 sequences, roughly 7.4% were seen once, and the ten largest hold about 8.5%. Trimming removed 7 bases from V and 6 bases from J, with 20 bases in between. The CDR3 sequence is 15 residues long. The germline V gene has CDR1 SGHRS and CDR2 YFSETQ. Sequenced: blood, either unsorted or a sorted T cell fraction (not recorded which). The rearrangement uses TRBV5-1 and TRBJ2-1; D perhaps matches TRBD2 (6 bases). The receptor was isolated from a female donor with ankylosing spondylitis or in good health (not recorded which). The CDR3 bases are TGCGCCAGCGGGGGACTCGTGGGAGAGAGCAATGAGCAGTTCTTC. It codes for CASGGLVGESNEQFF.